This T cell receptor beta chain is drawn from a study of shared clonotypes between healthy human individuals. Study context: Sampling drew on donors who were a couple of women and three men aged 18 to 49.

The DNA input per sorted-subset replicate PCR was approximately 210 ng, corresponding to some 30,000 T cell genomes. In the source study's methods: Filtering differed because ImmunoSEQ produced junction-only sequences that carried no quality scores. Profiled with immunoSEQ multiplex PCR; TCRdb holds only in-frame clones, not every one. V, J and clone size derive from that table, while D and trimming were established from the DNA sequence. Of roughly 1,800,000 clones detected, about 95% appear once; the ten largest clones hold roughly 1.2%. Naive-designated CD8 cells lacked CD45RO, were positively enriched for CCR7, and omitted terminally differentiated effector memory CD45RA+ cells. This receptor was taken from a man between 18 and 29 years old in good health. Input material: naive CD8+ T cells sorted from blood.

The CDR3 sequence is CASSLTYETEKLFF. The DNA of the CDR3 is TGTGCCAGCAGTCTGACGTATGAGACCGAAAAACTGTTTTTT. The V gene is TRBV27, the J gene TRBJ1-4, with D uncertain. With 5 bases removed from V and 8 bases from J, the gap between germline ends came to 15 bases. The length of the CDR3 is 14 residues. Per germline, CDR1 MNHEY and CDR2 SMNVEV (reference sequence).